What follows is one T cell receptor (beta chain) and its context. No cognate antigen has been identified for it. No qualities accompany the bases; no much larger clone lies one base away. Germline trimming: 0 bases from V, 5 bases from J; junction bases outside gene matches: 4. As encoded in the germline V gene, CDR1 is SGHTA while CDR2 is FQGNSA. From cysteine to phenylalanine, the CDR3 is 15 amino acids long. Of all the DNA, just the CDR3 is kept, 45 bases in frame from base 1. The library was made by the immunoSEQ multiplex PCR assay. TCRdb carries this immuneACCESS record with in-frame sequences only. Its versions omit some clonotypes, under half of them owing to an unresolved V gene in the studies checked, with the rest unexplained. Recorded for this sample are 100,000 to 150,000 clones; less than 90% of them occurred a single time. The ten most abundant clones make up 1.5% to 2% of the sample.

The data were obtained in a study of control samples from healthy donors and cancer patients (dated by TCRdb to 2020 to 2022). Recombination joined TRBV7-2 with TRBJ1-3; 7 junctional bases match TRBD1. Sequencing was carried out using blood. The TCR comes from a man younger than 35 in good health. The DNA reads as follows: TGTGCCAGCAGCTTAGCGGCAGGGGGGCGAAACACCATATATTTT. This gives the protein CASSLAAGGRNTIYF.